This TCR beta chain is drawn from a study of OX40 agonist ivuxolimab in advanced cancers. Study in general: Participants could have had prior anti-PD-1, anti-PD-L1 or anti-CTLA-4 therapy, and approximately 40% had some.

Repertoires were generated with immunoSEQ multiplex PCR, while TCRdb's copy carries only in-frame clones and drops some. This sample has about 61,000 clones; around 86% occur once, and the top ten carry about 1.2%. The V and J ends lost 3 bases and 1 base respectively, with 7 bases between them. Germline V gene lookup returns CDR1 LGHNA and CDR2 YNFKEQ. The CDR3 extends over 13 amino acids. Blood sampling took place at baseline, cycle 4 day 1, and cycle 7 day 1. Regarding the study as a whole: Averaged across samples, CD8+ T cells carried more expanded clones than CD4+ did.

Points on this clone: Antigen specificity is unknown.

The sample consisted of CD4+ or CD8+ T cells sorted from blood, taken in a trial of the OX40 agonist ivuxolimab. The sequence was obtained from an adult with an advanced solid tumor such as melanoma, head and neck, liver or kidney cancer. The chain uses TRBV4-2 and TRBJ2-7; no definite D call. The CDR3 spells CASSHGRSYEQYF. Here the CDR3 DNA reads TGTGCCAGCAGCCACGGACGGTCCTACGAGCAGTACTTC.